Sequencing of this T cell receptor (beta chain) was carried out in a study of T cell responses to AZD1222 COVID-19 vaccine. With regard to this clone: Its antigen is not known.

The V end lost 5 bases, the J end lost 7 bases, and 9 bases lay between the germline ends. This CDR3 spans 12 amino acids. Looked up from germline, CDR1 is MNHEY and CDR2 is SVGAGI. Regarding the study as a whole: Sampled repertoires all dated from after the peak T cell response.

Produced via immunoSEQ multiplex PCR; TCRdb's table is partial and in-frame only. The table has hundreds of thousands of clones, roughly 91% seen once. The sequencing used peripheral blood, collected on day 0 of MenACWY control vaccination. This chain joins TRBV6-5 and TRBJ1-3; unclear D gene. The clonotype was recovered from an adult in good health. CDR3 sequence: CASSNLRNTIYF. The CDR3 DNA sequence: TGTGCCAGCAGTAATCTTAGGAACACCATATATTTT.